What follows is one T cell receptor (beta chain) and its context. Its antigen is not known. This specimen belongs to a study of cytomegalovirus exposure and HLA in healthy donors. Trimming pared 2 bases from V and 3 bases from J, leaving 10 bases between. CDR3 length: 14 residues. Germline V lookup: CDR1 KGHSH, CDR2 LQKENI. Points from the study as a whole: A later analysis associated 15,000 to 20,000 TCR beta sequences with HLA alleles at a 0.05 false discovery rate. Later work showed greater clonal expansion in HLA-associated TCR beta chains than in equally common others.

PCR amplification relied on 60 Vbeta primers (plus 13 Jbeta primers). Generated by immunoSEQ multiplex PCR, the TCRdb table keeps only in-frame clones and is missing some. This sample has some 160,000 clones, with approximately 80% found just once. The sequenced sample was PBMCs. The receptor was isolated from a male donor in good health and CMV-seropositive. The chain links TRBV18 to TRBJ1-2; no clear D. The CDR3 bases are TGTGCCAGCTCACCAAGTAACGGAGACTATGGCTACACCTTC. Its protein is CASSPSNGDYGYTF.